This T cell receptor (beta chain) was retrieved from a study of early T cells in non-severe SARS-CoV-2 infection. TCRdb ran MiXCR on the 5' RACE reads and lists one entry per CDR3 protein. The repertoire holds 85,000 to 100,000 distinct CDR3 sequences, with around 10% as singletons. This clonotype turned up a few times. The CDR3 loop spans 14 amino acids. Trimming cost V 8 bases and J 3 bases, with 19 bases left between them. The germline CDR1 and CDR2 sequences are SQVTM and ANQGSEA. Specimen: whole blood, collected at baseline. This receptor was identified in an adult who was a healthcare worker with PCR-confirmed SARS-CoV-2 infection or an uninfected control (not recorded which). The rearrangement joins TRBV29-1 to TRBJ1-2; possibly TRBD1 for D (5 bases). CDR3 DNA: TGCAGCTTCCTGAGTGGATGGGGCCACTATGGCTACACCTTC. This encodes CSFLSGWGHYGYTF. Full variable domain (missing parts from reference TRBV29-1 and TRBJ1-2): SAVISQKPSRDICQRGTSLTIQCQVDSQVTMMFWYRQQPGQSLTLIATANQGSEATYESGFVIDKFPISRPNLTFSTLTVSNMSPEDSSIYLCSFLSGWGHYGYTFGSGTRLTVV.